This is a list of T cell receptor beta chains from one sample in a study of control samples from healthy donors and cancer patients. The table came from immunoSEQ multiplex PCR; TCRdb's copy has only in-frame clones and leaves some out. The table lists 100,000 to 150,000 clones, less than 90% of them singletons. The sample consisted of blood. These TCRs come from a man aged 18 to 29 in good health. Both conserved end residues are part of each CDR3. The D gene is left open where the match is weak. The size field is filled for only some rows; it gives once, few, many or a size class.

d_call j_call v_call clone_size cdr3_aa cdr3_nt
. TRBJ1-4 TRBV4-1 . CASSQAPVATNEKLFF TGCGCCAGCAGCCAAGCCCCAGTAGCAACTAATGAAAAACTGTTTTTT
. TRBJ1-1 TRBV18 few CASSPRELLGKNSNTEAFF TGTGCCAGCTCACCACGGGAGCTATTGGGGAAGAACTCTAACACTGAAGCTTTCTTT
. TRBJ2-2 TRBV24-1 . CATSDWGRGGTGELFF TGTGCCACCAGTGATTGGGGCAGGGGGGGCACCGGGGAGCTGTTTTTT
. TRBJ2-1 TRBV24-1 . CATSESRHEQFF TGTGCCACCAGTGAAAGCAGACATGAGCAGTTCTTC
. TRBJ2-7 TRBV29-1 . CSVESQSSYEQYF TGCAGCGTTGAATCCCAGAGCTCCTACGAGCAGTACTTC
TRBD2 TRBJ2-1 TRBV11-3 once CASSLNALAGSSSYNEQFF TGTGCCAGCAGCCTGAACGCTTTAGCGGGATCGAGCTCCTACAATGAGCAGTTCTTC
. TRBJ2-3 TRBV15 . CATSRDLGREPTDTQYF TGTGCCACCAGCAGAGATCTAGGTCGGGAGCCCACAGATACGCAGTATTTT
TRBD1 TRBJ1-2 TRBV3-1/TRBV3-2 once CASSLEGRQGVSGYTF TGTGCCAGCAGCCTGGAGGGCCGACAGGGAGTAAGTGGCTACACCTTC
. TRBJ2-7 TRBV5-1 . CASSLRPRVHEQYF TGCGCCAGCAGCTTGAGGCCCCGTGTCCACGAGCAGTACTTC
. TRBJ2-6 TRBV6-5 . CASMLSGANVLTF TGTGCCAGCATGCTCTCTGGGGCCAACGTCCTGACTTTC
. TRBJ1-1 TRBV27 once CASISRGTEAFF TGTGCCAGCATCAGCAGGGGCACTGAAGCTTTCTTT
. TRBJ1-4 TRBV10-1 once CASSENSEKLFF TGCGCCAGCAGTGAGAACAGTGAAAAACTGTTTTTT
TRBD2 TRBJ2-7 TRBV28 . CASSLTSGSYEQYF TGTGCCAGCAGTTTAACTAGCGGCTCCTACGAGCAGTACTTC
. TRBJ2-7 TRBV11-2 . CASSFVTADGNEQYF TGTGCCAGCAGCTTTGTAACAGCCGACGGGAACGAGCAGTACTTC